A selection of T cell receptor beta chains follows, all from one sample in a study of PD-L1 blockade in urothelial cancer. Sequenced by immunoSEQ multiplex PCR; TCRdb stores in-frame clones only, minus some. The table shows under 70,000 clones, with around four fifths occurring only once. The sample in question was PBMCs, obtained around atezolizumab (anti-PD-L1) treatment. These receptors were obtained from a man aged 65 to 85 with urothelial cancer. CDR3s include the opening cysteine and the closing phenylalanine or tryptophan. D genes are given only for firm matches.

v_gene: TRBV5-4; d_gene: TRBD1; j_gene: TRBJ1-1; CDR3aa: CASSPDGQGETDEAFF
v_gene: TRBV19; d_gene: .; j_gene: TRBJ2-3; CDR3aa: CASSIVLSASTDTQYF
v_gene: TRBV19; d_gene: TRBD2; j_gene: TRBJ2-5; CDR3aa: CASSPGLGGGETQYF
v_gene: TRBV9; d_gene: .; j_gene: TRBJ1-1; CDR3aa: CASSPRGGSAEAFF
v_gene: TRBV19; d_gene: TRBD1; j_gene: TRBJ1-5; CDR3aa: CASSTNLDRPSNQPQHF
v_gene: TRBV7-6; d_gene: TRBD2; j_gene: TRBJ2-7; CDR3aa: CASSHSAGLVYEQYF
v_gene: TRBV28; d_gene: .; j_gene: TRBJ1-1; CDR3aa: CASLLGVNTEAFF
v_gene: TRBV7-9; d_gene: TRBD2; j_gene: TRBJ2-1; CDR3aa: CASSETSGPYNEQFF
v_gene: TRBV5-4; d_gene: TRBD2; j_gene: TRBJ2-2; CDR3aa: CASGLSGSAAGELFF
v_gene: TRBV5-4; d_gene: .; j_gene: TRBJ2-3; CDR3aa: CASSSGSSDTDTQYF
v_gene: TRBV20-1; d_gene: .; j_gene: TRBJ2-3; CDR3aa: CSAQGSDTQYF
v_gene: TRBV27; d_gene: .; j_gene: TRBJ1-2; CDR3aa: CASSLQGNYGYTF
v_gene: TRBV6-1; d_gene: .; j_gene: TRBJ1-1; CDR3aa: CASRRVANTEAFF
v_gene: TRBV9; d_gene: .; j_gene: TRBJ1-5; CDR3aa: CASSENGNQPQHF
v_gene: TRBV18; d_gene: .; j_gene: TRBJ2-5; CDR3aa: CASSLELGVNYF
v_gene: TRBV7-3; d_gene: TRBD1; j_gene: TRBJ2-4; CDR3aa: CASSPASQGTAKNIQYF
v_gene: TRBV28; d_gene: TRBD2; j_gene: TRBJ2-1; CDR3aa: CASSFLSSGRGDEQFF
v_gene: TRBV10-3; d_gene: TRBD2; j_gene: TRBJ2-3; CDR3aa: CAIKGRLAHHPNDTQYF
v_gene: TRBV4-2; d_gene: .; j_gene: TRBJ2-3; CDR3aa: CASRKGLDTQYF
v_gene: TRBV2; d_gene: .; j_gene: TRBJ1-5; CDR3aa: CASSVVSSGGPQHF
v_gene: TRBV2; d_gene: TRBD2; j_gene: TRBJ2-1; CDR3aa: CASSETTSGFSYNEQFF
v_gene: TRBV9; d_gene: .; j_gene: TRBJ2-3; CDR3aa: CASSVKRTGTDTQYF
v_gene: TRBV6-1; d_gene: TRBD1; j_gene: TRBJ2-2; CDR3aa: CAGQGQGATGELFF
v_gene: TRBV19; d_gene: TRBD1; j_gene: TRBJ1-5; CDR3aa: CASSIVGYTGGASNQPQHF
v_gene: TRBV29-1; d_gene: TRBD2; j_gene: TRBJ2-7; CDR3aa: CSVGLAGSYEQYF
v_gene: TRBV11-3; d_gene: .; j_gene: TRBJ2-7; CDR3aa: CASSSYGQGKGYEQYF
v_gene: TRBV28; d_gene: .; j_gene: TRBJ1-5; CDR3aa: CASSLRQLSNQPQHF
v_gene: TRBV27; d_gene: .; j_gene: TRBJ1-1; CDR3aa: CASSPLLIGENTEAFF
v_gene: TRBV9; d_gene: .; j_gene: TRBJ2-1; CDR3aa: CASSPSQRGLDEQFF
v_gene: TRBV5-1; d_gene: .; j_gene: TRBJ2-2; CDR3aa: CASSQNSNRALDSGELFF
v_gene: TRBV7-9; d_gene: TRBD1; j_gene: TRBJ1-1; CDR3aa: CASSSYRGGNTEAFF
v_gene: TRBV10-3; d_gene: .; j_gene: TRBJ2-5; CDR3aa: CATGSERETQYF
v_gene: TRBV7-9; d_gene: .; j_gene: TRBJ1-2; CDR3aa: CASSPPVGNWDYGYTF
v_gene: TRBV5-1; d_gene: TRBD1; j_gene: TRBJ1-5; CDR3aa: CASSLNRGDQPQHF
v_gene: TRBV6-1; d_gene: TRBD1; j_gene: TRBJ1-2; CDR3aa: CAGTGVNAGGYTF
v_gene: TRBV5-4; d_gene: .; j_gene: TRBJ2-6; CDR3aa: CASSPTGTGANVLTF
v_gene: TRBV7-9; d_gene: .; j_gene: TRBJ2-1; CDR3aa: CASSLPGGRGNEQFF
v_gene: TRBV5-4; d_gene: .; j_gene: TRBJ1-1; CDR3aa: CASSLTMETEAFF
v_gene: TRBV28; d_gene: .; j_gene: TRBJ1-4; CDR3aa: CASSPPGRMINEKLFF
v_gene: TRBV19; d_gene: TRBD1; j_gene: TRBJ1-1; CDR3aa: CASSDRGDTEAFF
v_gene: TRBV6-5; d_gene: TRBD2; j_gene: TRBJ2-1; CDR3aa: CASSWGGLVNNEQFF
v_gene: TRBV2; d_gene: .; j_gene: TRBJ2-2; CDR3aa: CASYLAENTGELFF
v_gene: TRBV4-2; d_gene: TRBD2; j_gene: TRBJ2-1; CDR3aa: CASSSIKGLAGENEQFF
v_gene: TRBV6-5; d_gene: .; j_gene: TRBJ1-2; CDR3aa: CASKGFGGWGYTF
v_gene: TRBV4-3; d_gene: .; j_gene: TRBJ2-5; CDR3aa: CASSQDLGGGETQYF
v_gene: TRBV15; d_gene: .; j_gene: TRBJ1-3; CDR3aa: CATSRDGAAGNTIYF
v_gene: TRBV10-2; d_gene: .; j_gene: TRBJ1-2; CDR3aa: CASKLQGFQDPYGYTF
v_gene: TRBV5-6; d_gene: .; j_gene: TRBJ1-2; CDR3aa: CASSLELSPYYGYTF
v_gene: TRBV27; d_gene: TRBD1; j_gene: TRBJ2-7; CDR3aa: CASSLQGAYEQYF
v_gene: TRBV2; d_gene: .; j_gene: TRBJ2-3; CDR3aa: CALGGANGLLGADTQYF